In this sample, the clone carrying this TCR beta chain turned up a few times. What it binds is unknown. This PCR relied on a set of 60 Vbeta primers and 13 Jbeta primers. Here immunoSEQ multiplex PCR was the method, and the copy in TCRdb shows in-frame clones only, minus some. This sample has roughly 140,000 clones, with over 70% found just once. These data come from a study of cytomegalovirus exposure and HLA in healthy donors. Germline assignment: CDR1 SGHVS and CDR2 FNYEAQ. This CDR3 is 15 amino acids long. V lost 3 bases to trimming and J lost 4 bases, with 14 bases between them. Study-level findings and limits: Later analysis identified a missense DCLRE1C variant that was linked to TCR beta V- and J-gene trimming.

The TCR originated in a male donor in good health and CMV-seronegative. This chain connects TRBV7-6 to TRBJ2-3; D is perhaps TRBD1 (6 bases). Specimen: PBMCs. The CDR3 sequence: CASSFRAGGPDTQYF. The DNA of the CDR3 is TGTGCCAGCAGCTTCCGAGCTGGGGGCCCAGATACGCAGTATTTT.